The 31 T cell receptor beta chains given below trace back to one sample, sequenced in a study of shared clonotypes between healthy human individuals. TCRdb's table, derived via immunoSEQ multiplex PCR, lists solely in-frame clones and lacks some. The sample includes around 2.5 million clones, 93% of them seen just once. The sequencing sample was made of naive CD4+ T cells from PBMCs. As to subset: CD45RA+ positively selected. The source of these receptors is a man aged 18 to 29 in good health. Some clones in this sample may be carry-over from other donors' samples.

The V call is TRBV7-9, the J call TRBJ2-3; D is unclear. Germline V gene lookup returns CDR1 SEHNR and CDR2 FQNEAQ (reference sequence). Trimming removed 3 bases from V and 1 base from J, with 8 bases in between. The CDR3 loop spans 14 amino acids. CDR3 in amino acids: CASSFGVGTDTQYF. CDR3 DNA sequence: TGTGCCAGCAGCTTTGGGGTGGGCACAGATACGCAGTATTTT.

This chain uses TRBV28 with TRBJ1-5, with D tentatively TRBD1 (6 bases). From germline, CDR1 is MDHEN and CDR2 SYDVKM. V was cut by 5 bases and J by 6 bases, with 20 bases left in between. The CDR3 is 16 amino acids. Here the CDR3 DNA reads TGTGCCAGCAGTGCAATCGGCGTGGTGGGGGCTCAGCCCCAGCATTTT. Its translation: CASSAIGVVGAQPQHF.

The chain is built from TRBV7-7 and TRBJ2-5, with TRBD1 matching 11 bases. J gave up 5 bases and V 4 bases, and 6 bases lay outside the gene matches. The CDR3 has 15 residues. Germline V gives CDR1 SSHAT, CDR2 FNYEAQ (reference sequence). CDR3 loop: CASSSGTGGSETQYF. In nucleotides, the CDR3 is TGTGCCAGCAGCTCCGGGACAGGGGGATCGGAGACCCAGTACTTC.

The V and J genes are TRBV6-4 and TRBJ2-7, with 7 positions matching TRBD2. CDR1 and CDR2 (germline): MRHNA, SNTAGT. The CDR3 is 13 amino acids. V dropped 9 bases and J dropped 3; count of bases not matched to a gene: 8. The CDR3 DNA sequence: TGTGCCAGTAAAACTAGCGATGGCTACGAGCAGTACTTC. Translation: CASKTSDGYEQYF.

The chain uses TRBV9 and TRBJ1-3, with D unclear. CDR3 length: 14 residues. The V end was cut by 0 bases, the J end by 8 bases, with 12 bases between. Germline CDR1 and CDR2: SGDLS and YYNGEE. Here the CDR3 DNA reads TGTGCCAGCAGCGTAGCGCGAGGGTTAGACACCATATATTTT. Translation gives CASSVARGLDTIYF.

V and J are TRBV28 and TRBJ2-7, with D hard to call. V gave up 1 base and J gave up 0 bases, with 13 bases separating them. Germline loops: CDR1 MDHEN, CDR2 SYDVKM. The CDR3 length is 16 residues. The CDR3 DNA sequence: TGTGCCAGCAGTTTATCGGGCAGTGGGCCCTCCTACGAGCAGTACTTC. Its protein product is CASSLSGSGPSYEQYF.

The chain uses TRBV18 and TRBJ2-6; no firm D call. The CDR3 has 17 amino acids. From germline, CDR1 is KGHSH and CDR2 LQKENI. V dropped 3 bases and J dropped 0 bases, with 12 bases sitting between them. CDR3 protein: CASSPRRPNSGANVLTF. CDR3 bases: TGTGCCAGCTCACCGCGCAGGCCCAACTCTGGGGCCAACGTCCTGACTTTC.

The chain employs TRBV7-2 and TRBJ2-7, with D possibly TRBD2 on 6 matching bases. The germline gives CDR1 SGHTA, CDR2 FQGNSA. The CDR3 totals 16 residues. The V end was cut by 4 bases, the J end by 6 bases, with 22 bases between. The CDR3 nucleotides read TGTGCCAGCAGCTCCAGCGGCGGTCTAGTCGGGGGCGAGCAGTACTTC. Its protein is CASSSSGGLVGGEQYF.

The rearrangement joins TRBV19 to TRBJ2-7; weak D call: TRBD2 (5 bases). This CDR3 comprises 16 residues. Trimming shortened V by 8 bases and J by 1 base, and 21 bases separated the two germline ends. Germline V gene sequence: CDR1 LNHDA, CDR2 SQIVND (reference sequence). The CDR3, as DNA: TGTGCCAGTGCCCGTGGAGGAGCGTACCAGTCCTACGAGCAGTACTTC. As protein: CASARGGAYQSYEQYF.

The chain couples TRBV5-1 to TRBJ2-3; TRBD2 agrees at 9 bases. The CDR3 has 16 amino acids. Germline V gene lookup returns CDR1 SGHRS and CDR2 YFSETQ. The V gene end was trimmed by 1 base and the J gene end by 5 bases; junction bases not matched to a gene: 8. CDR3 nucleotides: TGCGCCAGCAGCTTGTCCCTGGGCGGGAGGGGAGATACGCAGTATTTT. Protein: CASSLSLGGRGDTQYF.

This chain joins TRBV4-2 and TRBJ1-1; tentative D call: TRBD1 (5 bases). This CDR3 region has 15 residues. Germline assignment: CDR1 LGHNA and CDR2 YNFKEQ. V was clipped by 0 bases and J by 3 bases, with 11 bases between them. The CDR3 here is CASSQEWTYYTEAFF. DNA for the CDR3: TGTGCCAGCAGCCAAGAGTGGACATATTACACTGAAGCTTTCTTT.

This clone has a handful of counts. CDR3 amino acids: CASSPRRNYGYTF. CDR3 nucleotide sequence: TGTGCCAGCAGTCCCCGACGGAACTATGGCTACACCTTC. The chain employs TRBV27 and TRBJ1-2; D unresolved. The V end was cut by 5 bases, the J end by 2 bases, with 9 bases between. CDR3 size: 13 residues. Germline CDR1 and CDR2: MNHEY and SMNVEV (reference sequence).

The rearrangement uses TRBV29-1 and TRBJ2-2; D is perhaps TRBD1 (5 bases). The CDR3 length is 14 residues. Trimming took 4 bases from V and 1 from J, leaving 10 bases between them. Germline values: CDR1 SQVTM, CDR2 ANQGSEA. CDR3 DNA sequence: TGCAGCGTTGGACAGTCTTTGAACACCGGGGAGCTGTTTTTT. Translating it yields CSVGQSLNTGELFF.

Concerning this clone itself: One end of the junction is discordant with germline, which a read error may explain. This specimen includes other DNA sequences encoding the same CDR3. This chain joins TRBV5-1 and TRBJ2-5, with unresolved D. The CDR3 is made up of 12 amino acids. Germline V gene data show CDR1 as SGHRS and CDR2 as YFSETQ. The CDR3 protein is CASSPNQETQYF. DNA for the CDR3: TGCGCCAGCAGCCCCAACCAGGAGACCCAGTACTTC.

CDR3 sequence (DNA): TGTGCCAGCAAGGACTACTCGAGCTCCTACGAGCAGTACTTC. Residues: CASKDYSSSYEQYF. J is TRBJ2-7 and V is TRBV6-1, with D tentatively TRBD2 (6 bases). This CDR3 is built from 14 residues. Per germline, CDR1 MNHNS and CDR2 SASEGT. Trimming removed 7 bases from V and 0 bases from J, with 13 bases in between.

V gene TRBV28 combines with J gene TRBJ1-1, with 8 bases matching TRBD1. Germline assignment: CDR1 MDHEN and CDR2 SYDVKM. CDR3 length equals 15 residues. Unmatched junction bases numbered 10, after V lost 5 bases and J lost 5 bases. DNA for the CDR3: TGTGCCAGCAGTACCCGACAGGGGTTGAGAACTGAAGCTTTCTTT. Amino acids: CASSTRQGLRTEAFF.

The chain links TRBV14 to TRBJ1-2; tentatively, D is TRBD1 (5 bases). The CDR3 extends over 15 amino acids. Germline V gene sequence: CDR1 SGHDN, CDR2 FVKESK. V was clipped by 0 bases and J by 2 bases, with 10 bases between them. This CDR3 is CASSQDIGHNYGYTF. The CDR3 DNA reads as TGTGCCAGCAGCCAAGATATAGGACACAACTATGGCTACACCTTC.

The chain links TRBV5-1 to TRBJ2-7, with 9 bases aligning to TRBD2. The CDR3 contains 13 residues. CDR1 is SGHRS and CDR2 is YFSETQ in the germline V gene. The V gene end was trimmed by 7 bases and the J gene end by 4 bases; junction bases not matched to a gene: 6. The CDR3, as DNA: TGCGCCAGCGGGATAGCGGGAGTGTACGAGCAGTACTTC. Its protein is CASGIAGVYEQYF.

This chain connects TRBV19 to TRBJ2-5; maybe TRBD1 (8 bases). The CDR3 totals 15 residues. The ends were cut back, 6 bases at V and 5 bases at J, with 19 bases in the middle. Germline loops: CDR1 LNHDA, CDR2 SQIVND (reference sequence). The CDR3 bases are TGTGCCAGTAGCTCACAGGGGGGGTTGTGGGAGACCCAGTACTTC. Its translation is CASSSQGGLWETQYF.

Concerning this clone itself: In the same sample, other DNA sequences code for this CDR3. The V gene is TRBV11-3, the J gene TRBJ2-1; D call uncertain. The CDR3 loop spans 12 amino acids. Trimming took 4 bases from V and 2 from J, leaving 3 bases between them. Germline assignment: CDR1 SGHNT and CDR2 YENEEA. The CDR3 loop is CASSSTYNEQFF. The CDR3 bases are TGTGCCAGCAGCTCGACCTACAATGAGCAGTTCTTC. The variable domain in full, with the rest retrieved from reference TRBV11-3 and TRBJ2-1, is EAGVVQSPRYKIIEKKQPVAFWCNPISGHNTLYWYLQNLGQGPELLIRYENEEAVDDSQLPKDRFSAERLKGVDSTLKIQPAELGDSAVYLCASSSTYNEQFFGPGTRLTVL.

The chain employs TRBV7-2 and TRBJ2-7, with TRBD1 matching over 8 bases. CDR3 length: 15 residues. V lost 5 bases to trimming and J lost 4 bases; unmatched junction nucleotides: 10. Germline V gene lookup returns CDR1 SGHTA and CDR2 FQGNSA. CDR3 nucleotides: TGTGCCAGCAGCCCTAGGGCAGGGGGCGCGTACGAGCAGTACTTC. It translates to CASSPRAGGAYEQYF.

J is TRBJ1-1 and V is TRBV27; D remains ambiguous. V was pared by 3 bases and J by 4 bases, with 12 bases between. From germline, CDR1 is MNHEY and CDR2 SMNVEV (reference sequence). The length of the CDR3 is 14 residues. The CDR3 sequence: CASSFKDVGTEAFF. The CDR3 DNA follows: TGTGCCAGCAGTTTTAAAGATGTCGGCACTGAAGCTTTCTTT.

The chain has TRBV4-1 and TRBJ1-3; TRBD1 is a possible D gene (6 bases). The CDR3 runs to 16 residues. The germline CDR1 and CDR2 sequences are MGHRA and YSYEKL. Trimming removed 0 bases at V and 4 bases at J, with 13 bases between. CDR3 amino acids: CASSQERGALGNTIYF. In nucleotides, the CDR3 is TGCGCCAGCAGCCAAGAGCGGGGGGCCTTAGGAAACACCATATATTTT.

This chain uses TRBV5-1 with TRBJ2-1, with TRBD2 matching over 13 bases. The CDR3 has 16 amino acids. CDR1 is SGHRS and CDR2 is YFSETQ in the germline V gene. With 4 bases clipped from V and 8 bases from J, the junction kept 9 bases outside the gene matches. The CDR3 DNA sequence: TGCGCCAGCAGCAGCGGACTAGCGGGAGTTACAGATGAGCAGTTCTTC. This translates into CASSSGLAGVTDEQFF. The full variable domain, rest sourced from reference TRBV5-1 and TRBJ2-1, is KAGVTQTPRYLIKTRGQQVTLSCSPISGHRSVSWYQQTPGQGLQFLFEYFSETQRNKGNFPGRFSGRQFSNSRSEMNVSTLELGDSALYLCASSSGLAGVTDEQFFGPGTRLTVL.

The chain is built from TRBV6-1 and TRBJ2-7; D not resolved. Trimming cost V 2 bases and J 0 bases, with 8 bases left between them. Germline loops: CDR1 MNHNS, CDR2 SASEGT. This CDR3 contains 14 residues. In DNA, the CDR3 is TGTGCCAGCAGTGAACAGTATAGCTCCTACGAGCAGTACTTC. This codes for CASSEQYSSYEQYF.

The V call is TRBV5-1, the J call TRBJ2-3; 7 bases are a match to TRBD1. The CDR3 totals 15 residues. Germline lookup yields CDR1 SGHRS and CDR2 YFSETQ. V lost 3 bases and J lost 2; bases outside the gene matches: 6. Written as DNA, the CDR3 is TGCGCCAGCAGCTGGGGACAGCCCTTCACAGATACGCAGTATTTT. Its protein product is CASSWGQPFTDTQYF.

Note on this clone: Distinct nucleotide sequences in the sample also encode this CDR3. V and J are TRBV28 and TRBJ1-4; 8 positions match TRBD1. The CDR3 totals 15 residues. Trimming at V came to 2 bases and at J to 5 bases, leaving 4 bases not matched to a gene. Germline V CDR1 and CDR2: MDHEN, SYDVKM. CDR3 nucleotides: TGTGCCAGCAGTTTAGCAGGGGGCCCGAATGAAAAACTGTTTTTT. Its translation: CASSLAGGPNEKLFF.

The V gene is TRBV6-5, the J gene TRBJ1-2; 8 bases are a match to TRBD1. J gave up 0 bases and V 6 bases, and 3 bases lay outside the gene matches. From germline, CDR1 is MNHEY and CDR2 SVGAGI. CDR3 length: 14 amino acids. The CDR3 is CASSGTGANYGYTF. CDR3 DNA: TGTGCCAGCAGCGGGACAGGAGCTAACTATGGCTACACCTTC.

The V and J genes are TRBV2 and TRBJ2-5; 7 bases agree with TRBD2. The junction had 5 bases not matched to a gene; V was cut back by 0 bases and J by 4 bases. The CDR3 has 15 residues. Per germline, CDR1 SNHLY and CDR2 FYNNEI. CDR3 DNA sequence: TGTGCCAGCAGTGAAGCGCGGGTAGCGGGAGAGACCCAGTACTTC. Its protein is CASSEARVAGETQYF.

In the case of this clone: Additional DNA sequences in this sample encode the identical CDR3. The rearrangement uses TRBV7-2 and TRBJ2-1; 8 nucleotides line up with TRBD2. With 3 bases clipped from V and 2 bases from J, the junction kept 0 bases outside the gene matches. The CDR3 runs 14 residues. Germline values: CDR1 SGHTA, CDR2 FQGNSA. Here the CDR3 DNA reads TGTGCCAGCAGCTTGGGACTAGCCTACAATGAGCAGTTCTTC. As protein: CASSLGLAYNEQFF.

The J gene is TRBJ2-2, the V gene TRBV14, with D possibly TRBD1 on 5 matching bases. Germline assignment: CDR1 SGHDN and CDR2 FVKESK. Between the trimmed V and J ends, which lost 6 bases and 3 bases, there was a span of 8 bases. This CDR3 has 13 amino acids. The CDR3 here is CASSRGYTGELFF. As DNA, the CDR3 is TGTGCCAGCAGTAGGGGTTACACCGGGGAGCTGTTTTTT.